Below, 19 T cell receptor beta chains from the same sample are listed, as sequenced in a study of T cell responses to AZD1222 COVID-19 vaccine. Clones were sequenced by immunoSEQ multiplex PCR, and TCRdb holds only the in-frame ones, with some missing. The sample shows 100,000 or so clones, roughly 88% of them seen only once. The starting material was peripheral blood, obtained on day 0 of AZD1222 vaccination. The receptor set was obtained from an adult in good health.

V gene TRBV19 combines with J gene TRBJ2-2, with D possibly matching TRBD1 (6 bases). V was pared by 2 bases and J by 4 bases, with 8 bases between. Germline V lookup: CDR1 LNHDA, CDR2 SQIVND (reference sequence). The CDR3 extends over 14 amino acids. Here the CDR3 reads CASSIRGSTGELFF. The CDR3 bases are TGTGCCAGTAGTATAAGGGGGAGCACCGGGGAGCTGTTTTTT.

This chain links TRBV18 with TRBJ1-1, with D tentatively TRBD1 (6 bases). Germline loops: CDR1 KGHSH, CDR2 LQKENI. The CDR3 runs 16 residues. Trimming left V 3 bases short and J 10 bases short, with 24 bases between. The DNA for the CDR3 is TGTGCCAGCTCACCCCTAGACATACAGGGAGGCCCCCCAGCTTTCTTT. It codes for CASSPLDIQGGPPAFF.

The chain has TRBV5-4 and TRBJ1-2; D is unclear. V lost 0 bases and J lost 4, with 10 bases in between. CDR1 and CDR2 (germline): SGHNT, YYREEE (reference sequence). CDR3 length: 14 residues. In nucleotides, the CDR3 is TGTGCCAGCAGCTTGGTTGGCAGCCTCTATGGCTACACCTTC. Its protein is CASSLVGSLYGYTF.

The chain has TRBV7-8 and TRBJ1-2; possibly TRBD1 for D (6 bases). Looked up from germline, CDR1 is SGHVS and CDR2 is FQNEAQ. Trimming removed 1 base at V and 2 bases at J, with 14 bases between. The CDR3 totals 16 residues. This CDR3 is CASSLEAWTANYGYTF. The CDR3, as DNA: TGTGCCAGCAGCTTAGAGGCTTGGACAGCGAACTATGGCTACACCTTC.

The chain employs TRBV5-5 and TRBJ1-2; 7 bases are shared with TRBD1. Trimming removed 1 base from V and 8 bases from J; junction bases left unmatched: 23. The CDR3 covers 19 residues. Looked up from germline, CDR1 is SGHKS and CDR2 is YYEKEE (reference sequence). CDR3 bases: TGTGCCAGCAGCTTGAGTTTAAGTAATCCGCAGGGGGGATTGCGAGGCTACACCTTC. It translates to CASSLSLSNPQGGLRGYTF.

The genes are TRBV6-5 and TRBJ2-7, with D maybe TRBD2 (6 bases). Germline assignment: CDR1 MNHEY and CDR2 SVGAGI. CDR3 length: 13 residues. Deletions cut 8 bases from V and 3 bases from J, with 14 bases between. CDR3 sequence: CASCPGLIYEQYF. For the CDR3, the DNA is TGTGCCAGCTGTCCGGGACTCATCTACGAGCAGTACTTC.

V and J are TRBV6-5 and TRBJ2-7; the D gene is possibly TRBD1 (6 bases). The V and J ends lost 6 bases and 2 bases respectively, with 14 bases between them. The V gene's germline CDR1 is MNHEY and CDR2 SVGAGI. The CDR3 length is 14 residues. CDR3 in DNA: TGTGCCAGCAGACTTCACAGGGTGCCCTACGAGCAGTACTTC. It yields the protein CASRLHRVPYEQYF.

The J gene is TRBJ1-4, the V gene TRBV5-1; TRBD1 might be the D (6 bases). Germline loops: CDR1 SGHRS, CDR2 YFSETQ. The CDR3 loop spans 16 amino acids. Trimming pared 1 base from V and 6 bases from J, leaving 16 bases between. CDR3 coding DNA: TGCGCCAGCAGCTTGTCTGGGGGCGCGTCTTATGAAAAACTGTTTTTT. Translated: CASSLSGGASYEKLFF.

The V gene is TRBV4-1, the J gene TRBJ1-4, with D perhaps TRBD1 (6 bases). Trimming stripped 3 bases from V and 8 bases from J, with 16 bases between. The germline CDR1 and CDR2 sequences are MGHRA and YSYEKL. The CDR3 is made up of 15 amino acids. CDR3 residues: CASSQPSGESEKLFF. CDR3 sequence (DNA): TGCGCCAGCAGCCAGCCTTCAGGGGAAAGCGAAAAACTGTTTTTT.

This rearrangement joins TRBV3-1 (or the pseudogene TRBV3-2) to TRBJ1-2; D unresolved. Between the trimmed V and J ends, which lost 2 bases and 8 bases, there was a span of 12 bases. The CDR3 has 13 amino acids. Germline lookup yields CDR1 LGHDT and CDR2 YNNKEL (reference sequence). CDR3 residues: CASSQRFEVGYTF. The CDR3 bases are TGTGCCAGCAGCCAAAGGTTCGAGGTAGGCTACACCTTC.

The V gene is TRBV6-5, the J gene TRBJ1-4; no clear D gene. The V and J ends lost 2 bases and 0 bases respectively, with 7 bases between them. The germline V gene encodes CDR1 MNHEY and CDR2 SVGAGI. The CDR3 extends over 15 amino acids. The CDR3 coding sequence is TGTGCCAGCAGTTACGGGAGATCAACTAATGAAAAACTGTTTTTT. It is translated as CASSYGRSTNEKLFF.

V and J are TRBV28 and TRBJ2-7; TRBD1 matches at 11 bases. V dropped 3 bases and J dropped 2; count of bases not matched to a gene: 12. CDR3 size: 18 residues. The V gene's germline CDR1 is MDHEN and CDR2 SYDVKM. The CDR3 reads CASSFTGQGAFIPYEQYF. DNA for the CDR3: TGTGCCAGCAGTTTTACCGGACAGGGGGCTTTCATCCCCTACGAGCAGTACTTC. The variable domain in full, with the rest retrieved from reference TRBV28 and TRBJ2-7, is DVKVTQSSRYLVKRTGEKVFLECVQDMDHENMFWYRQDPGLGLRLIYFSYDVKMKEKGDIPEGYSVSREKKERFSLILESASTNQTSMYLCASSFTGQGAFIPYEQYFGPGTRLTVT.

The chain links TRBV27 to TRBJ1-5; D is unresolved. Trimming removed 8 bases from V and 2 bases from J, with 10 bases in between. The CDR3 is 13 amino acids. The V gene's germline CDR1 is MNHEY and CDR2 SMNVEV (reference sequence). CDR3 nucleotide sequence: TGTGCCAGCTGGGGTGGGGGCAATCAGCCCCAGCATTTT. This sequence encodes CASWGGGNQPQHF.

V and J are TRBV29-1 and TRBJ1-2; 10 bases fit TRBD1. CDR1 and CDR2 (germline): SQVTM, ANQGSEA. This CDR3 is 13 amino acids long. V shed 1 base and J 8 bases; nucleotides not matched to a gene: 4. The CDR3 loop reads CSVEVGTGEGYTF. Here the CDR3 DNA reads TGCAGCGTTGAAGTCGGGACAGGGGAGGGCTACACCTTC.

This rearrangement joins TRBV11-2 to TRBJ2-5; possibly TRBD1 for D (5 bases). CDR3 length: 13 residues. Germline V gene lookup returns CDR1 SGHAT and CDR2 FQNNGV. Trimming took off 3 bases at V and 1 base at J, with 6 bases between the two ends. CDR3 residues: CASSFDSQETQYF. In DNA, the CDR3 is TGTGCCAGCAGCTTTGACAGCCAAGAGACCCAGTACTTC.

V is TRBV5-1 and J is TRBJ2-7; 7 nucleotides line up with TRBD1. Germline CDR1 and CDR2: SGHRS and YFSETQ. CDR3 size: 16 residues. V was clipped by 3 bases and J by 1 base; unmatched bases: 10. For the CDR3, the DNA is TGCGCCAGCAGCTCGCCGACAGGGCAGGGGTCCTACGAGCAGTACTTC. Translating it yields CASSSPTGQGSYEQYF. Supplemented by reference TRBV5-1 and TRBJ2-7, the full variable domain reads KAGVTQTPRYLIKTRGQQVTLSCSPISGHRSVSWYQQTPGQGLQFLFEYFSETQRNKGNFPGRFSGRQFSNSRSEMNVSTLELGDSALYLCASSSPTGQGSYEQYFGPGTRLTVT.

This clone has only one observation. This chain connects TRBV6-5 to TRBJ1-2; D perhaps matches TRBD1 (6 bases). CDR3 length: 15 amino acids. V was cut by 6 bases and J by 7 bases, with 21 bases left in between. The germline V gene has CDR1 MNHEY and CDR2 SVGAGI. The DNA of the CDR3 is TGTGCCAGCAGGACACCCCTCGGTGGGACAAGTGGCTACACCTTC. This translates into CASRTPLGGTSGYTF.

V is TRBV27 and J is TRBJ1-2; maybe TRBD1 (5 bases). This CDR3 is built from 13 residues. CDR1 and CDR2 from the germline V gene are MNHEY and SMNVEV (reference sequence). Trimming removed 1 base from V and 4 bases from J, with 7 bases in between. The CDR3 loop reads CASSLLGGYGYTF. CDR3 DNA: TGTGCCAGCAGTTTATTGGGGGGCTATGGCTACACCTTC.

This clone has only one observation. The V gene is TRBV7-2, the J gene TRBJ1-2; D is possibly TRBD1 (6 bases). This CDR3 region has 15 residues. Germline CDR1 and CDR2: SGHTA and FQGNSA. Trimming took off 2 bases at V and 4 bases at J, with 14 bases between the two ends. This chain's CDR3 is CASSLRVQGSYGYTF. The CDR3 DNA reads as TGTGCCAGCAGCTTAAGGGTCCAGGGGTCCTATGGCTACACCTTC.